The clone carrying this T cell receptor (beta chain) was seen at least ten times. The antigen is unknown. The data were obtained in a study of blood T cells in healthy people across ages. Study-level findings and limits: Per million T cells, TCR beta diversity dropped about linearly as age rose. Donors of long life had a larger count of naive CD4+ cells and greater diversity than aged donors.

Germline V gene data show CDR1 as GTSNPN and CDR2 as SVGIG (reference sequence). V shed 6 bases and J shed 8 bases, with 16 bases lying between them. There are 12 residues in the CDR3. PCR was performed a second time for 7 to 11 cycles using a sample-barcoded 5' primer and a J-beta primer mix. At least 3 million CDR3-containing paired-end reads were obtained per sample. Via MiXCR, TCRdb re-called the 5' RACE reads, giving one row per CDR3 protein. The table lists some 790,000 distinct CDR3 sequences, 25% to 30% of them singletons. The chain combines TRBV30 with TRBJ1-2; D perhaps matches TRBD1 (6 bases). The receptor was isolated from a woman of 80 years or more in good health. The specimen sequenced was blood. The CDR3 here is CACRHGGQGYTF. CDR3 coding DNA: TGTGCCTGCCGACACGGGGGGCAGGGCTACACCTTC.